This TCR beta chain came from a study of T cell responses to AZD1222 COVID-19 vaccine. CDR1 is SNHLY and CDR2 is FYNNEI in the germline V gene. The V end lost 6 bases, the J end lost 7 bases, and 19 bases lay between the germline ends. The CDR3 covers 15 residues. Repertoires were generated with immunoSEQ multiplex PCR, while TCRdb's copy carries only in-frame clones and drops some. The sample lists 110,000 to 150,000 clones; 91% were seen once. This TCR came from an adult in good health. The chain has TRBV2 and TRBJ2-1; D remains ambiguous. The material was peripheral blood, obtained on day 0 of AZD1222 vaccination. The CDR3, as DNA: TGTGCCAGCAGCCGAGGATCGTACCCGCAGAATGAGCAGTTCTTC. Translated: CASSRGSYPQNEQFF.